Described below is a single T cell receptor (beta chain) sequence and its context. Its target is unknown. The data originate from a study of neoadjuvant anti-PD-1 for oral cavity cancer. Most PBMC samples had about 520 ng input DNA in six replicates. Clones were sequenced by immunoSEQ multiplex PCR, and TCRdb holds only the in-frame ones, with some missing. The sample has over 11,000 clones, about 75% seen once. Study-level points and caveats: After neoadjuvant nivolumab, PBMC T cell clonality was significantly higher in non-responders than responders.

The CDR3 consists of 14 residues. Germline values: CDR1 MNHNS, CDR2 SASEGT. The V gene lost 7 bases and the J gene lost 1 base, with 11 bases spanning the gap. The time point here: after neoadjuvant nivolumab, at surgical resection. Patients had newly diagnosed, untreated stage II-IVA oral cavity squamous cell carcinoma. The starting material was PBMCs, obtained after nivolumab (anti-PD-1) treatment. The chain uses TRBV6-1 and TRBJ2-4, with no clear D. The origin of this receptor is a person aged 40 to 85 with oral cavity squamous cell carcinoma. CDR3 in amino acids: CASNFGWAKNIQYF. For the CDR3, the DNA is TGTGCCAGCAATTTCGGCTGGGCCAAAAACATTCAGTACTTC.